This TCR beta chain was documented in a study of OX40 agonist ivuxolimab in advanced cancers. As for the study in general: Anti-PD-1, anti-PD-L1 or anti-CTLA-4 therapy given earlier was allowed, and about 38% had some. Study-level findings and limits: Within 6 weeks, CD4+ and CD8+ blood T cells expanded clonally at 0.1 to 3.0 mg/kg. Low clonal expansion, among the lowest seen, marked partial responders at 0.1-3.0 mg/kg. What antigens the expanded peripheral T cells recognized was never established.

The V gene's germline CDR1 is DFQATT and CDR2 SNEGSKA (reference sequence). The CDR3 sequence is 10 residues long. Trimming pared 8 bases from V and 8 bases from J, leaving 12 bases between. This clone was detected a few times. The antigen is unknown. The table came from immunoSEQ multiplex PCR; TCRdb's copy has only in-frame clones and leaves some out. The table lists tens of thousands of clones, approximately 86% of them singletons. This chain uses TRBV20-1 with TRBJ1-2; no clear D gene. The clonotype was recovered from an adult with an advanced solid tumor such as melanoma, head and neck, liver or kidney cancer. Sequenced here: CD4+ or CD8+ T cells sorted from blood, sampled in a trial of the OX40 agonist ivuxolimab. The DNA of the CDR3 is TGCAGTCCGATTAAGGAAGGCTACACCTTC. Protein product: CSPIKEGYTF.